This TCR beta chain derives from a study of CD8 T cells in Susac syndrome. In germline, CDR1 is SGHVS, CDR2 FNYEAQ. The V gene lost 5 bases and the J gene lost 5 bases, with 13 bases spanning the gap. The CDR3 loop spans 13 amino acids. Reverse transcription of 0.5 to 1 ug RNA was carried out with random hexamers. TCRdb independently ran MiXCR on the immunoSEQ multiplex PCR reads; one entry per CDR3 protein. The profile shows about 300,000 distinct CDR3 sequences, approximately 89% of them singletons. The TCR was taken from a human donor with multiple sclerosis. The chain joins TRBV7-6 to TRBJ2-7; D call uncertain. The sequenced sample was CD8+ T cells from PBMCs. The chain's CDR3 is CASSPPGHHEQYF. The CDR3 nucleotides are TGTGCCAGCAGCCCCCCCGGCCACCACGAGCAGTACTTC.